This T cell receptor (beta chain) was documented in a study of T cells in Graves' hyperthyroidism and ophthalmopathy. The germline V gene encodes CDR1 MDHEN and CDR2 SYDVKM. This CDR3 has 15 residues. V was clipped by 3 bases and J by 3 bases; unmatched bases: 6. Amplified TCR beta CDR3 regions derived from RNA transcripts. Carried out on the TCR CDR3, a first-round RT-PCR used the HTBI primer set. One entry per CDR3 protein results from TCRdb running MiXCR on the multiplex PCR reads. The profile shows more than 300,000 distinct CDR3 sequences, approximately 15% of them singletons. Exclusion of patients followed from uncontrolled infection, other autoimmune disease, pregnancy or lactation. Diagnostic decisions used clinical symptoms, serum thyroxine and TRAb, thyroid ultrasound and orbital computed tomography. The PBMCs were sourced from fresh peripheral blood (approximately 9 ml).

Sequencing used blood. The receptor was derived from a woman aged 55-75 years with Graves' hyperthyroidism. V usage is TRBV28 and J usage is TRBJ1-2; TRBD1 agrees at 8 bases. In DNA form, the CDR3 reads TGTGCCAGCAGTTTTCAGGGGGCGCTGGACTATGGCTACACCTTC. Translated: CASSFQGALDYGYTF.